This TCR beta chain was profiled in a study of T cell responses to AZD1222 COVID-19 vaccine. Of note for this clone: Its antigen is unknown.

Profiling relied on immunoSEQ multiplex PCR, and the TCRdb table lists in-frame clones only, not all of them. The sample has around 99,000 clones, around 87% seen once; the top ten hold less than 4.5%. CDR1 and CDR2 from the germline V gene are SGHTA and FQGTGA. V was pared by 3 bases and J by 7 bases, with 12 bases between. This CDR3 has 13 amino acids. Study-wide points: The donors showed a predominance of white British ancestry and of females, with possible underestimation of clonal diversity. Vaccination with two AZD1222 doses was followed by a rise in Spike-specific TCR breadth and depth.

This sequence originates from an adult who received the AZD1222 COVID-19 vaccine. J is TRBJ1-1 and V is TRBV7-3, with D possibly matching TRBD1 (5 bases). Source: peripheral blood, taken 28 days after the second AZD1222 dose. The CDR3 is CASSFGGNGEAFF. The CDR3 region has the DNA TGTGCCAGCAGCTTCGGGGGGAACGGTGAAGCTTTCTTT.